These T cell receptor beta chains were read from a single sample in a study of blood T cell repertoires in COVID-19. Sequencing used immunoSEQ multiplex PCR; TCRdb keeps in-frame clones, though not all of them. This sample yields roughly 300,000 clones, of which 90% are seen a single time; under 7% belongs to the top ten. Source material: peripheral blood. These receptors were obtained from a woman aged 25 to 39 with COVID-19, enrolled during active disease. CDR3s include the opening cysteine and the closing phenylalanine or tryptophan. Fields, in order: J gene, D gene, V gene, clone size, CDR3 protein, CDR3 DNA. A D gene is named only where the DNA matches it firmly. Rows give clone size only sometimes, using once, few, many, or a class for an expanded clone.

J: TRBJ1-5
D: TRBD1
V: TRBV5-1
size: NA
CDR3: CASSPEGAQGNQPQHF
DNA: TGCGCCAGCAGCCCGGAGGGGGCTCAAGGCAATCAGCCCCAGCATTTT

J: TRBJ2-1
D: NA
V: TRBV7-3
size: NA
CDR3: CASSLRGSYNEQFF
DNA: TGTGCCAGCAGCTTACGAGGGTCCTACAATGAGCAGTTCTTC

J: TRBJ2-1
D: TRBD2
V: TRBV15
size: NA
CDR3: CATSRGGGRVNEQFF
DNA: TGTGCCACCAGCAGAGGCGGGGGAAGGGTGAATGAGCAGTTCTTC

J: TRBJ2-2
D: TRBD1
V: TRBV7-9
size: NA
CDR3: CAGPQGTNTGELFF
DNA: TGTGCCGGGCCACAGGGGACAAACACCGGGGAGCTGTTTTTT

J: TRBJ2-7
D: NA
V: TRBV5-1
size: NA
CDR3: CASSFLGRGAWIDEQYF
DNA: TGCGCCAGCAGCTTCTTGGGGCGGGGAGCTTGGATTGACGAGCAGTACTTC

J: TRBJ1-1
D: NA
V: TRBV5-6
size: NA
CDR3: CASSLGGSRRLKDEAFF
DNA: TGTGCCAGCAGCTTGGGAGGCAGTCGGAGGCTCAAAGATGAAGCTTTCTTT

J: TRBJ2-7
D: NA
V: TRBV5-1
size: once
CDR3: CASSLALGQQYEQYF
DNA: TGCGCCAGCAGCTTGGCCCTAGGCCAGCAGTACGAGCAGTACTTC

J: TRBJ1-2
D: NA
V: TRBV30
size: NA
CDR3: CAWDRRDGYTF
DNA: TGTGCCTGGGACCGACGGGATGGCTACACCTTC

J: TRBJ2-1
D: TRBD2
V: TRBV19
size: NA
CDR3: CASSPLSSGAAEFF
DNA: TGTGCCAGTAGTCCCCTGAGTAGCGGGGCCGCCGAGTTCTTC

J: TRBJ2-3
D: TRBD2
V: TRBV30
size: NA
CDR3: CAWSVIAGDTQYF
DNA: TGTGCCTGGAGTGTAATAGCGGGAGATACGCAGTATTTT

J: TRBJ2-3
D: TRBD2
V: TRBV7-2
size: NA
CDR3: CASSPPSGTTDTQYF
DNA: TGTGCCAGCAGCCCGCCTAGCGGGACGACAGATACGCAGTATTTT

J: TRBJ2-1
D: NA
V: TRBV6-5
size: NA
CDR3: CASSYFPGNEQFF
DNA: TGTGCCAGCAGTTACTTCCCCGGGAATGAGCAGTTCTTC

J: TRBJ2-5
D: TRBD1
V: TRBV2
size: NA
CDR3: CASRDRGSQETQYF
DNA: TGTGCCAGCAGGGACAGGGGAAGCCAAGAGACCCAGTACTTC

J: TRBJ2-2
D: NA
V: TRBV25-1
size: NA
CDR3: CATLRGLAELNTGELFF
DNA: TGTGCCACCCTAAGGGGATTAGCGGAGTTAAACACCGGGGAGCTGTTTTTT

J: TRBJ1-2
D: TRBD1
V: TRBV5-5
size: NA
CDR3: CASSPGQTHPLYGYTF
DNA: TGTGCCAGCAGCCCGGGACAGACTCACCCCCTCTATGGCTACACCTTC

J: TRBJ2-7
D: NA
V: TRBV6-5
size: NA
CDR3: CASSQDSYEQYF
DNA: TGTGCCAGCAGCCAGGACAGCTACGAGCAGTACTTC

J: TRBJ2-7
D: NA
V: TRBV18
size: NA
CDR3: CASSPPGTGRGYEQYF
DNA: TGTGCCAGCTCACCACCAGGGACCGGGAGAGGCTACGAGCAGTACTTC

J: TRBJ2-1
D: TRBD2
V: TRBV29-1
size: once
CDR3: CSVDMAGGLGNEQFF
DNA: TGCAGCGTTGATATGGCGGGAGGGTTGGGCAATGAGCAGTTCTTC

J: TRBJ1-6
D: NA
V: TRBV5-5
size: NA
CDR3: CASSLSSGAYSPLHF
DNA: TGTGCCAGCAGCTTATCGTCAGGGGCGTATTCACCCCTCCACTTT

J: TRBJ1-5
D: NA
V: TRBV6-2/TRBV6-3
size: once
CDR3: CASSSSYSGSNQPQHF
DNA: TGTGCCAGCAGTTCATCCTATAGTGGTAGCAATCAGCCCCAGCATTTT

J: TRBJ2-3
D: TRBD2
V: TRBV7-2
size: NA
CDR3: CASSLSGGPDTQYF
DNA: TGTGCCAGCAGCTTAAGCGGGGGGCCAGATACGCAGTATTTT

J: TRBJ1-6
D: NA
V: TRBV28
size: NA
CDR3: CASRPFTAYFSPLHF
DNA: TGTGCCAGCAGACCCTTTACAGCATACTTTTCACCCCTCCACTTT

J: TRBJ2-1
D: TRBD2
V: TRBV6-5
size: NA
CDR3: CASSLAGGLNEQFF
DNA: TGTGCCAGCAGCCTAGCGGGAGGGTTGAATGAGCAGTTCTTC

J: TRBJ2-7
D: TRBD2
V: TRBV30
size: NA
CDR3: CAWSILAGSYEQYF
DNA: TGTGCCTGGAGTATTCTAGCGGGATCCTACGAGCAGTACTTC

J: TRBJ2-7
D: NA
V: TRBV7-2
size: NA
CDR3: CASSEGLPKVYEQYF
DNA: TGTGCCAGCAGCGAGGGCCTCCCCAAGGTCTACGAGCAGTACTTC

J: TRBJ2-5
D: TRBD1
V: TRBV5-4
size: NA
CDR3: CASSADRGQETQYF
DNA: TGTGCCAGCAGCGCCGACAGGGGGCAAGAGACCCAGTACTTC

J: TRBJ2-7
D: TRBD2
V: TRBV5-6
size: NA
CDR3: CASSSPGGWTSGRLGEQYF
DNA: TGTGCCAGCAGCTCCCCGGGCGGATGGACTAGCGGGAGACTGGGTGAGCAGTACTTC

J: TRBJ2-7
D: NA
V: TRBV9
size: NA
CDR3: CASSVGDNAYEQYF
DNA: TGTGCCAGCAGCGTAGGAGACAATGCCTACGAGCAGTACTTC

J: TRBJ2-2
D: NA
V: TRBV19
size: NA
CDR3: CVSEQYANTGELFF
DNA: TGTGTCTCCGAACAGTACGCGAACACCGGGGAGCTGTTTTTT

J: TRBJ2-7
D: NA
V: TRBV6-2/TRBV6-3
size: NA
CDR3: CASSYSARGYEQYF
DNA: TGTGCCAGCAGTTACTCCGCTCGGGGATACGAGCAGTACTTC

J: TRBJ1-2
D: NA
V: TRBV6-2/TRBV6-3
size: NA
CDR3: CASSRGAGYGYTF
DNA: TGTGCCAGCAGCCGCGGGGCCGGCTATGGCTACACCTTC

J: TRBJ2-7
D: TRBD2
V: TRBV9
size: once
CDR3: CASSPRGGEQYF
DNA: TGTGCCAGCAGCCCCCGGGGGGGCGAGCAGTACTTC

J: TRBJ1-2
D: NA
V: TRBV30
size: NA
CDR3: CAWTPRRNYGYTF
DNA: TGTGCCTGGACCCCGCGCCGAAACTATGGCTACACCTTC

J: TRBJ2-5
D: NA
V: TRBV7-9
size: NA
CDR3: CASSPPRATGETQYF
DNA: TGTGCCAGCAGCCCACCCCGGGCGACGGGGGAGACCCAGTACTTC

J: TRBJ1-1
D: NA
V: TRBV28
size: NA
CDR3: CASSLSGNTEAFF
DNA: TGTGCCAGCAGTTTATCAGGGAACACTGAAGCTTTCTTT

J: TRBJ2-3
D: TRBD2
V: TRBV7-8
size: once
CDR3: CASSLWGGSVPGTDTQYF
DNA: TGTGCCAGCAGCTTATGGGGGGGGAGCGTACCCGGCACAGATACGCAGTATTTT